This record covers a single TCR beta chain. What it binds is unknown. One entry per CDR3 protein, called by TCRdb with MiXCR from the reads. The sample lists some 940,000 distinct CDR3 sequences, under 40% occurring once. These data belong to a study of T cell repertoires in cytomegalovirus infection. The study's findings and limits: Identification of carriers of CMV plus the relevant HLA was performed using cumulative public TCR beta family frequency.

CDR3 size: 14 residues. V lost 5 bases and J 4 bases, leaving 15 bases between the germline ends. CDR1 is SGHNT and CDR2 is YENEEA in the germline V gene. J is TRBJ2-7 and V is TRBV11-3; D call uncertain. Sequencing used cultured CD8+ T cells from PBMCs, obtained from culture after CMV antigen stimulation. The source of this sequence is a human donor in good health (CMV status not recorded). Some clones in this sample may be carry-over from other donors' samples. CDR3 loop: CASSARTDPYEQYF. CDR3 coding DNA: TGTGCCAGCAGCGCCAGAACGGACCCGTACGAGCAGTACTTC.